This TCR beta chain appears in the sequencing data of a study of T cells in Graves' hyperthyroidism and ophthalmopathy. Reasons for excluding patients were uncontrolled infection, other autoimmune disease, pregnancy or lactation. Blood was obtained at the first hyperthyroidism diagnosis, which preceded any ophthalmopathy symptoms. The PBMCs were sourced from fresh peripheral blood (10 ml). Using RNA transcripts as the source, TCR beta CDR3 regions were amplified. The TCR CDR3 was amplified in a first-round RT-PCR using the HTBI primer set. TCRdb analysed the multiplex PCR reads with MiXCR anew, one entry per CDR3 protein. The repertoire holds 350,000 to 450,000 distinct CDR3 sequences, with 17% as singletons. This clonotype has a count of ten or more. Trimming pared 4 bases from V and 2 bases from J, leaving 12 bases between. Germline CDR1 is SGHRS and CDR2 is YFSETQ. The CDR3 has 14 amino acids.

The rearrangement joins TRBV5-1 to TRBJ1-2; a possible D gene is TRBD1 (5 bases). The sample was blood. The clonotype was recovered from a woman aged 25 to 45 with Graves' hyperthyroidism that later progressed to Graves' ophthalmopathy. The CDR3 DNA reads TGCGCCAGCAGCCCAGTGGGGACCAACTATGGCTACACCTTC. This translates into CASSPVGTNYGYTF.